Following are 7 T cell receptor beta chains from one sample sequenced in a study of T-cell reconstitution after alpha-beta-depleted transplantation in children. This sample's TCRbeta library carried unique molecular identifier barcodes. TCRdb reprocessed the PCR reads with MiXCR, giving one entry per CDR3 protein. The sample lists under 350,000 distinct CDR3 sequences, almost 10% seen once, with roughly a tenth in the top ten. This material consisted of PBMCs from the stem cell graft donor, taken from the stem cell graft. The source is a human donor who donated a stem cell graft to a child with SCID.

This chain links TRBV6-5 with TRBJ1-5, with D unresolved. Germline values: CDR1 MNHEY, CDR2 SVGAGI. The CDR3 sequence is 12 residues long. CDR3 bases: TGTGCTGTAGGACCGAACAATCAGCCCCAGCATTTT. Residues: CAVGPNNQPQHF.

There are a few counts of this clonotype. The gene calls are TRBV9 and TRBJ2-3; 8 bases align to TRBD2. The V segment lost 3 bases and the J segment 3 bases; nucleotides outside the gene matches: 9. The CDR3 is made up of 16 amino acids. Germline V lookup: CDR1 SGDLS, CDR2 YYNGEE. CDR3 DNA sequence: TGTGCCAGCAGCGCTTATAGCGGGGCTATTACAGATACGCAGTATTTT. Encoded protein: CASSAYSGAITDTQYF.

The chain employs TRBV5-1 and TRBJ2-1; 7 bases are a match to TRBD2. V dropped 4 bases and J dropped 0; count of bases not matched to a gene: 16. This CDR3 region has 19 residues. CDR1 is SGHRS and CDR2 is YFSETQ in the germline V gene. CDR3 bases: TGCGCCAGCAGCCGCCTAAGCTCGGGGGGACTCAGCTCCTACAATGAGCAGTTCTTC. Translating it yields CASSRLSSGGLSSYNEQFF.

This chain connects TRBV10-3 to TRBJ2-3; 9 nucleotides align to TRBD1. Germline-derived CDR1 and CDR2 are ENHRY and SYGVKD. This CDR3 comprises 15 residues. V shed 3 bases, J shed 1 base, and the junction held 2 bases outside the gene matches. The CDR3, as DNA: TGTGCCATCAGTGAATGGACAGGGGGCACAGATACGCAGTATTTT. Protein sequence: CAISEWTGGTDTQYF.

This clonotype was picked up a small number of times. The V and J genes are TRBV7-6 and TRBJ2-7; D unresolved. The V end lost 1 base, the J end lost 1 base, and 14 bases lay between the germline ends. Germline lookup yields CDR1 SGHVS and CDR2 FNYEAQ. The CDR3 consists of 16 residues. The CDR3 DNA follows: TGTGCCAGCAGCTTAGTTAGCAGGTCCTTATCCTACGAGCAGTACTTC. It translates to CASSLVSRSLSYEQYF. Drawing the rest from reference TRBV7-6 and TRBJ2-7, the complete variable domain is GAGVSQSPRYKVTKRGQDVALRCDPISGHVSLYWYRQALGQGPEFLTYFNYEAQQDKSGLPNDRFSAERPEGSISTLTIQRTEQRDSAMYRCASSLVSRSLSYEQYFGPGTRLTVT.

This clonotype showed up just a few times. The rearrangement uses TRBV5-1 and TRBJ2-7, with TRBD2 identical over 7 bases. The CDR3 runs 15 residues. From germline, CDR1 is SGHRS and CDR2 YFSETQ. Trimming took 0 bases from V and 3 from J; bases not matched to a gene: 6. The DNA for the CDR3 is TGCGCCAGCAGCTTGGCGCCGGGGGGTCTCTACGAGCAGTACTTC. Residues: CASSLAPGGLYEQYF.

This clonotype has only a few counts. The V and J genes are TRBV7-7 and TRBJ2-2; weak D call: TRBD1 (6 bases). Between the trimmed V and J ends, which lost 5 bases and 7 bases, there was a span of 11 bases. CDR1 and CDR2 from the germline V gene are SSHAT and FNYEAQ (reference sequence). There are 13 residues in the CDR3. This chain's CDR3 is CASSRNRDGELFF. CDR3 DNA sequence: TGTGCCAGCAGCCGAAACAGGGACGGGGAGCTGTTTTTT. Supplemented by reference TRBV7-7 and TRBJ2-2, the full variable domain reads GAGVSQSPRYKVTKRGQDVTLRCDPISSHATLYWYQQALGQGPEFLTYFNYEAQPDKSGLPSDRFSAERPEGSISTLTIQRTEQRDSAMYRCASSRNRDGELFFGEGSRLTVL.